A selection of T cell receptor beta chains follows, all from one sample in a study of OX40 agonist ivuxolimab in advanced cancers. Data came from immunoSEQ multiplex PCR; TCRdb stores just in-frame clones and leaves some out. The sample includes some 130,000 clones, 90% of them seen just once. Material: CD4+ or CD8+ T cells sorted from blood, obtained in a trial of the OX40 agonist ivuxolimab. These receptors originate from an adult with an advanced solid tumor such as melanoma, head and neck, liver or kidney cancer. CDR3s include the opening cysteine and the closing phenylalanine or tryptophan. The order of the fields is J gene, clone size, D gene, V gene, CDR3 protein, CDR3 DNA. The D gene is left open where the match is weak. Rows give clone size only sometimes, using once, few, many, or a class for an expanded clone.

j_call: TRBJ2-5; clone_size: NA; d_call: TRBD2; v_call: TRBV7-2; cdr3_aa: CASSFDGRAGETQYF; cdr3_nt: TGTGCCAGCAGCTTCGACGGGAGGGCGGGCGAGACCCAGTACTTC
j_call: TRBJ1-2; clone_size: few; d_call: NA; v_call: TRBV9; cdr3_aa: CASSATFVVDYGYTF; cdr3_nt: TGTGCCAGCAGCGCGACGTTTGTGGTGGACTATGGCTACACCTTC
j_call: TRBJ2-1; clone_size: NA; d_call: TRBD1; v_call: TRBV7-2; cdr3_aa: CASTQGQVYNEQFF; cdr3_nt: TGTGCCAGCACCCAGGGACAGGTCTACAATGAGCAGTTCTTC
j_call: TRBJ1-3; clone_size: NA; d_call: NA; v_call: TRBV7-3; cdr3_aa: CASSLDRFGNTIYF; cdr3_nt: TGTGCCAGCAGCCTGGACCGATTCGGAAACACCATATATTTT
j_call: TRBJ1-4; clone_size: NA; d_call: TRBD1; v_call: TRBV5-5; cdr3_aa: CASSAGDRGPEKLFF; cdr3_nt: TGTGCCAGCAGCGCGGGAGACAGGGGGCCTGAAAAACTGTTTTTT
j_call: TRBJ1-1; clone_size: NA; d_call: NA; v_call: TRBV27; cdr3_aa: CASSSLGNSGPEAFF; cdr3_nt: TGTGCCAGCAGTTCCCTCGGCAATTCCGGCCCTGAAGCTTTCTTT
j_call: TRBJ2-1; clone_size: NA; d_call: TRBD2; v_call: TRBV4-2; cdr3_aa: CASSPSGTSAKEQFF; cdr3_nt: TGTGCCAGCAGCCCCTCCGGGACTAGCGCTAAAGAGCAGTTCTTC
j_call: TRBJ2-2; clone_size: NA; d_call: TRBD2; v_call: TRBV7-2; cdr3_aa: CASSSGTRGAGELFF; cdr3_nt: TGTGCCAGCAGCTCCGGGACTAGAGGGGCCGGGGAGCTGTTTTTT
j_call: TRBJ1-6; clone_size: NA; d_call: NA; v_call: TRBV4-2; cdr3_aa: CASSQERSSYNSPLHF; cdr3_nt: TGTGCCAGCAGCCAAGAACGGAGCTCCTATAATTCACCCCTCCACTTT
j_call: TRBJ1-1; clone_size: NA; d_call: NA; v_call: TRBV10-3; cdr3_aa: CAISELNTEAFF; cdr3_nt: TGTGCCATCAGTGAATTGAACACTGAAGCTTTCTTT
j_call: TRBJ2-1; clone_size: NA; d_call: TRBD2; v_call: TRBV19; cdr3_aa: CASSMAGAGYNEQFF; cdr3_nt: TGTGCCAGTAGTATGGCGGGAGCGGGGTACAATGAGCAGTTCTTC